The T cell receptor (beta chain) under discussion was sequenced for a study of long-term antiretroviral therapy in people with HIV. Study results and limitations: Information on adherence to ART, viral resistance or therapy changes was unavailable. Among HIV repertoires, CDR3 length ranges were narrower than those of controls.

The length of the CDR3 is 14 residues. Trimming stripped 6 bases from V and 8 bases from J, with 16 bases between. Germline V gene lookup returns CDR1 MNHEY and CDR2 SMNVEV (reference sequence). Prior to DNA extraction, the samples held roughly 1-10 million cryopreserved PBMC. Running of the v3.0 immunoSEQ assay took place at survey level. The data were produced by immunoSEQ multiplex PCR, yet TCRdb's version contains in-frame clones alone and is incomplete. Of some 25,000 clones in the sample, 70% to 85% were seen once. This clone was detected only once. Its matching antigen is unknown. The chain carries TRBV27 and TRBJ1-4; D is uncertain. The sequence came from a man aged 25 to 40 with HIV. This material consisted of unsorted PBMCs, taken 0.7 years before starting antiretroviral therapy. This CDR3 is CASSSLGWREKLFF. DNA of the CDR3: TGTGCCAGCAGCTCTCTAGGGTGGAGGGAAAAACTGTTTTTT.